This T cell receptor beta chain is drawn from a study of shared clonotypes between healthy human individuals. The CDR3 has 15 amino acids. V was pared by 1 base and J by 2 bases, with 12 bases between. CDR1 SGHTA and CDR2 FQGNSA come from the germline V gene. TCRdb's table, derived via immunoSEQ multiplex PCR, lists solely in-frame clones and lacks some. The data show under 600,000 clones, 70% to 80% seen once. This TCR came from a middle-aged woman in good health. Some clones in this sample may be carry-over from other donors' samples. This sequence joins TRBV7-2 and TRBJ2-7, with D possibly TRBD1 on 6 matching bases. Specimen: PBMCs. In DNA, the CDR3 is TGTGCCAGCAGCTTAGGGTCCAGGGGCCCCTACGAGCAGTACTTC. It encodes CASSLGSRGPYEQYF.